Listed below are T cell receptor beta chains from one sample, sequenced in a study of quantifying T cell responses using KT2 cells. TCRdb independently ran MiXCR on the UMI-ligation and nested PCR reads; one entry per CDR3 protein. Here the sample spans 40,000 to 60,000 distinct CDR3 sequences, roughly 11% being singletons. Sequencing used PBMCs spiked with cells of the T cell clone KT2. The receptors derive from a human donor. CDR3s include the opening cysteine and the closing phenylalanine or tryptophan. A D gene is named only where the DNA matches it firmly. Only part of the rows carry a size: once, few, many, or a class if the clone is expanded.

D | J | size | V | DNA | CDR3
TRBD2 | TRBJ2-1 | many | TRBV7-8 | TGTGCCAGCAGCTTAGGGACTAGCCAGTGGAATGAGCAGTTCTTC | CASSLGTSQWNEQFF
- | TRBJ2-3 | few | TRBV10-3 | TGTGCCATCAGTGAGTCGGTCGCAGGGGACACAGATACGCAGTATTTT | CAISESVAGDTDTQYF
- | TRBJ1-1 | many | TRBV2 | TGTGCCAGCGAGAGAGGAAGGACTTCGAACACTGAAGCTTTCTTT | CASERGRTSNTEAFF
TRBD2 | TRBJ2-1 | - | TRBV15 | TGTGCCACCGCACGAAGAGCGGGAGGGAGTGGTGAGCAGTTCTTC | CATARRAGGSGEQFF
- | TRBJ2-3 | - | TRBV15 | TGTGCCACCAGCAGAGATATAGGGCCTAGCACAGATACGCAGTATTTT | CATSRDIGPSTDTQYF
- | TRBJ1-6 | - | TRBV20-1 | TGCAGTGCTAGAGGCCAGGGCGGTTCACCCCTCCACTTT | CSARGQGGSPLHF
- | TRBJ1-2 | - | TRBV2 | TGTGCCAGCAGTGAAGCGGGAGTCGCTTACTATGGCTACACCTTC | CASSEAGVAYYGYTF
- | TRBJ2-2 | few | TRBV5-4 | TGTGCCAGCAGCTCCCAGAACACCGGGGAGCTGTTTTTT | CASSSQNTGELFF
- | TRBJ1-1 | few | TRBV5-1 | TGCGCCAGCTCATCAGGGGTCGCGAACACTGAAGCTTTCTTT | CASSSGVANTEAFF
TRBD1 | TRBJ1-5 | many | TRBV10-3 | TGTGCCATCAGTGAGACGTCAGGGGGAAGCAATCAGCCCCAGCATTTT | CAISETSGGSNQPQHF
- | TRBJ2-5 | many | TRBV7-6 | TGTGCCAGCAGCTCCAGGGTGAGGGAGACCCAGTACTTC | CASSSRVRETQYF
- | TRBJ2-7 | many | TRBV6-5 | TGTGCCAGCAGCAGGGACAAGAGCTCCTACGAGCAGTACTTC | CASSRDKSSYEQYF
- | TRBJ2-2 | many | TRBV29-1 | TGCAGCGTCGCAGGCTACACCGGGGAGCTGTTTTTT | CSVAGYTGELFF